A single sample is the source of the 6 T cell receptor beta chains below, sequenced in a study of T-cell reconstitution after alpha-beta-depleted transplantation in children. It was with unique molecular identifiers that the TCRbeta library was prepared. One entry per CDR3 protein, called by TCRdb with MiXCR from the PCR reads. The sample includes about 250,000 distinct CDR3 sequences, about 24% of them seen just once. The sample was PBMCs, mostly from graft donor cells, taken 360 days after TCRalphabeta/CD19-depleted stem cell transplant. The receptors derive from a female patient aged 2 to 10 who had a stem cell transplant for congenital amegakaryocytic thrombocytopenia, so the T cells may come from the graft donor.

The chain uses TRBV6-1 and TRBJ2-4, with D possibly being TRBD2 (6 bases). The V end lost 2 bases, the J end lost 0 bases, and 17 bases lay between the germline ends. The CDR3 loop spans 18 amino acids. Germline V lookup: CDR1 MNHNS, CDR2 SASEGT. The CDR3 bases are TGTGCCAGCAGTGAAATAGCGGAACAATTTCTAGCCAAAAACATTCAGTACTTC. This gives the protein CASSEIAEQFLAKNIQYF.

This clonotype has only a few counts. This chain joins TRBV5-4 and TRBJ2-1; D is unclear. The CDR3 extends over 14 amino acids. Trimming stripped 3 bases from V and 6 bases from J, with 13 bases between. Germline V lookup: CDR1 SGHNT, CDR2 YYREEE (reference sequence). In DNA, the CDR3 is TGTGCCAGCAGCTCGCTAGATGGGCCCAATGAGCAGTTCTTC. Its translation: CASSSLDGPNEQFF.

This clonotype appeared a few times. V and J are TRBV12-3 or TRBV12-4 and TRBJ2-2, with 13 bases lining up with TRBD2. V shed 5 bases and J 3 bases; nucleotides not matched to a gene: 3. The CDR3 has 16 residues. CDR3 in amino acids: CASSTLAGGHTGELFF. CDR3 coding DNA: TGTGCCAGCAGTACACTAGCGGGAGGGCACACCGGGGAGCTGTTTTTT.

The chain carries TRBV24-1 and TRBJ2-1; D possibly corresponds to TRBD2 (5 bases). CDR1 KGHDR and CDR2 SFDVKD come from the germline V gene. The CDR3 extends over 16 amino acids. Trimming removed 3 bases at V and 10 bases at J, with 21 bases between. Here the CDR3 reads CATSDPSLGLAGEQFF. In nucleotides, the CDR3 is TGTGCCACCAGTGATCCCTCCCTAGGGCTAGCAGGCGAGCAGTTCTTC.

The J gene is TRBJ1-2, the V gene TRBV4-2, with D hard to call. V was pared by 0 bases and J by 4 bases, with 12 bases between. The CDR3 has 15 amino acids. Germline CDR1 reads LGHNA; CDR2 reads YNFKEQ. The CDR3 sequence: CASSQDMGSVYGYTF. The CDR3 DNA sequence: TGTGCCAGCAGCCAAGATATGGGTTCTGTCTATGGCTACACCTTC.

V usage is TRBV24-1 and J usage is TRBJ2-1; D may be TRBD2 (6 bases). CDR3 length equals 18 residues. V lost 4 bases and J 0 bases, leaving 18 bases between the germline ends. Germline lookup yields CDR1 KGHDR and CDR2 SFDVKD. DNA for the CDR3: TGTGCCACCAGTGACGATGATCCCGGGAGAGCCTCCTACAATGAGCAGTTCTTC. Its protein is CATSDDDPGRASYNEQFF.